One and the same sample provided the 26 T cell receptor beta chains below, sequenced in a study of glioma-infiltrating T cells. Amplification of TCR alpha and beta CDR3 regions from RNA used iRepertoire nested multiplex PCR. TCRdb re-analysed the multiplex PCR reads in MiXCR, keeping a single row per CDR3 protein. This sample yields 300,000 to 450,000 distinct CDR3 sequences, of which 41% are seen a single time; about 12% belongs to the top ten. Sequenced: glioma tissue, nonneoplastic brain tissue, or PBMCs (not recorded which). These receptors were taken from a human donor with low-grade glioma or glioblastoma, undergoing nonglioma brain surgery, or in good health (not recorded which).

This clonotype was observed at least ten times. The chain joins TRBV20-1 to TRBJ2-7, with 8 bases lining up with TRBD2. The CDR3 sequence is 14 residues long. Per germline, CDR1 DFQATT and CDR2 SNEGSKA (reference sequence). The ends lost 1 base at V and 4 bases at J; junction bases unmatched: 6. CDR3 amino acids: CSARVPSGLYEQYF. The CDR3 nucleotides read TGCAGTGCTAGAGTCCCTAGCGGGCTTTACGAGCAGTACTTC.

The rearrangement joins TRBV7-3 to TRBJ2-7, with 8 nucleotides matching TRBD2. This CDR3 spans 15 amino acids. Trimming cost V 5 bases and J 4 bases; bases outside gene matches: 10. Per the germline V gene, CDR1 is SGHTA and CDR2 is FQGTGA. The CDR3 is CASSPRGAGAYEQYF. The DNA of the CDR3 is TGTGCCAGCAGCCCCCGGGGAGCGGGAGCGTACGAGCAGTACTTC.

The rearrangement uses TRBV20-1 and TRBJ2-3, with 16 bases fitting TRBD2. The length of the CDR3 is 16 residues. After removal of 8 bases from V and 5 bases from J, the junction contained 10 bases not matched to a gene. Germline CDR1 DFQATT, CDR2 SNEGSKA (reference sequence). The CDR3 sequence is CSPGPGLAGGRDTQYF. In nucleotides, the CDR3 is TGCAGTCCAGGCCCGGGACTAGCGGGAGGGAGAGATACGCAGTATTTT.

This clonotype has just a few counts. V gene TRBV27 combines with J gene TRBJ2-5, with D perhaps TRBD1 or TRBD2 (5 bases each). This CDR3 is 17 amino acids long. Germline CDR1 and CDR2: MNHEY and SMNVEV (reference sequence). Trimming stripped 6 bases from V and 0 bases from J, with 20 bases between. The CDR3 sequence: CASSFLRDGSYQETQYF. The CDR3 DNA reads TGTGCCAGCAGCTTCCTCCGGGACGGGTCGTACCAAGAGACCCAGTACTTC.

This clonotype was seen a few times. CDR3 sequence reads: CASLRDTYYGYTF. CDR3 bases: TGTGCCAGCCTCCGGGACACTTACTATGGCTACACCTTC. The chain carries TRBV28 and TRBJ1-2, with D perhaps matching TRBD1 (6 bases). Per germline, CDR1 MDHEN and CDR2 SYDVKM. The CDR3 contains 13 residues. Trimming removed 8 bases at V and 3 bases at J, with 13 bases between.

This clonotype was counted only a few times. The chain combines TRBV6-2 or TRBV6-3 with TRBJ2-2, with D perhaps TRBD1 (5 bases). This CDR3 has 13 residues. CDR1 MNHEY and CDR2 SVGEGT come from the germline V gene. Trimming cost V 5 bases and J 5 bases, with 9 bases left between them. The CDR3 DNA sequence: TGTGCCAGCAGTGCCAGGGTTACCGGGGAGCTGTTTTTT. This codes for CASSARVTGELFF.

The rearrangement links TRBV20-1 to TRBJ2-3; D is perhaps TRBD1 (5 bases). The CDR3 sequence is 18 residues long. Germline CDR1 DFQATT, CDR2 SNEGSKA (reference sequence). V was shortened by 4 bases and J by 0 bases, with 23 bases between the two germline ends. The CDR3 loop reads CSAMSGRAFVSSTDTQYF. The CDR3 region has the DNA TGCAGTGCTATGTCCGGCAGGGCATTCGTCTCCAGCACAGATACGCAGTATTTT.

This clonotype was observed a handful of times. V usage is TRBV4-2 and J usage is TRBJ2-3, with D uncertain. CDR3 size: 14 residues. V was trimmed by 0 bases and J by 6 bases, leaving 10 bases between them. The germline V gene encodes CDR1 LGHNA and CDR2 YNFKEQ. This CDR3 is CASSQDGSEDTQYF. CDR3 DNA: TGTGCCAGCAGCCAAGACGGTTCGGAGGATACGCAGTATTTT.

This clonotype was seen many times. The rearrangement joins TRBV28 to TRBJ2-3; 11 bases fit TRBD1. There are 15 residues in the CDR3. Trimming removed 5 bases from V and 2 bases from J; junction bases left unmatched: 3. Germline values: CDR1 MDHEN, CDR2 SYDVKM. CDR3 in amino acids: CASSRTGGPTDTQYF. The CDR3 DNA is TGTGCCAGCAGTCGGACAGGGGGCCCCACAGATACGCAGTATTTT.

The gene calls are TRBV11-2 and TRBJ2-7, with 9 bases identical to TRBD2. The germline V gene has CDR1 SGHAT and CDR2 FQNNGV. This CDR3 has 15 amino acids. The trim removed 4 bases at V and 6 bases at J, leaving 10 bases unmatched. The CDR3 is CASSSLGGRAFEQYF. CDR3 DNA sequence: TGTGCCAGCAGCTCCCTTGGCGGGAGGGCCTTCGAGCAGTACTTC.

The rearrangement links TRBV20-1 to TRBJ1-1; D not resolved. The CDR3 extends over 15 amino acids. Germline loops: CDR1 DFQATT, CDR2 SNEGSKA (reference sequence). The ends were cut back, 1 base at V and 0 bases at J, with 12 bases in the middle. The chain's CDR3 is CSARARHRMNTEAFF. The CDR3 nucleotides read TGCAGTGCTAGAGCCCGACACCGGATGAACACTGAAGCTTTCTTT.

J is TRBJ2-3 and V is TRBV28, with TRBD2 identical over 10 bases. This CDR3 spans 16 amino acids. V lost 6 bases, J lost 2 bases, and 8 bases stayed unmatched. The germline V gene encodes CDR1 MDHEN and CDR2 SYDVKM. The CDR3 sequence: CASRSHGTSDTDTQYF. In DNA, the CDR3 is TGTGCCAGCAGATCCCACGGGACTAGCGACACAGATACGCAGTATTTT.

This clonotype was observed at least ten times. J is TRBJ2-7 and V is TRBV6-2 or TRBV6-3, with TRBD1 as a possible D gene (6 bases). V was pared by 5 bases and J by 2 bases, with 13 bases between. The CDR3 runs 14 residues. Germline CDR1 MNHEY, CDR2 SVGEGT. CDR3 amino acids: CASSGLTGTYEQYF. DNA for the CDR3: TGTGCCAGCAGTGGCCTCACAGGGACCTACGAGCAGTACTTC.

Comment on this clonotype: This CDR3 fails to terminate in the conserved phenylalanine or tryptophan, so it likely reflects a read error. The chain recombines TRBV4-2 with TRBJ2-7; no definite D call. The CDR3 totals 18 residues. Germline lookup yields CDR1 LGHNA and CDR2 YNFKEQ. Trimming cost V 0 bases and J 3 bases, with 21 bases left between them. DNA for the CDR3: TGTGCCAGCAGCCAAGACGCCGAGACCACCGTACTTCACTACGAGCAGTACCTC. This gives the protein CASSQDAETTVLHYEQYL.

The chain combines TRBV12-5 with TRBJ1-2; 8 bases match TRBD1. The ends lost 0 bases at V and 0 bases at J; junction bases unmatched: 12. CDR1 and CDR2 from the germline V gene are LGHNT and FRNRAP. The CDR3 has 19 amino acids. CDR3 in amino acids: CASGLVIGTGVLPNYGYTF. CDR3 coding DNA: TGTGCTAGTGGTTTGGTAATTGGGACAGGCGTACTACCTAACTATGGCTACACCTTC.

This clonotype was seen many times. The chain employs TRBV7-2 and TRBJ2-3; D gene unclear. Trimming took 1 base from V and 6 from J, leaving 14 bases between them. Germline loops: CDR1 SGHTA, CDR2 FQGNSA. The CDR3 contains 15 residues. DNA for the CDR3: TGTGCCAGCAGCTTAGTCCCGCTTAGAGCGGATACGCAGTATTTT. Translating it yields CASSLVPLRADTQYF.

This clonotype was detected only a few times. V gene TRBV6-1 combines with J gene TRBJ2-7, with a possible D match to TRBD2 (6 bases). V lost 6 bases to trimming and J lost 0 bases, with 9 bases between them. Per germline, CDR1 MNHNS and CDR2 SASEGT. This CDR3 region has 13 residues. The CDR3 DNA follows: TGTGCCAGCAGGGAGGGACCCTCCTACGAGCAGTACTTC. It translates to CASREGPSYEQYF.

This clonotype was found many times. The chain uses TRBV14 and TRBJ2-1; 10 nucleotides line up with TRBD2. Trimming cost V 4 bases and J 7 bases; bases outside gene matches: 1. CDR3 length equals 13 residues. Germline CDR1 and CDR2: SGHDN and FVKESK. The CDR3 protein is CASSPGLANEQFF. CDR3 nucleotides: TGTGCCAGCAGCCCGGGACTAGCGAATGAGCAGTTCTTC.

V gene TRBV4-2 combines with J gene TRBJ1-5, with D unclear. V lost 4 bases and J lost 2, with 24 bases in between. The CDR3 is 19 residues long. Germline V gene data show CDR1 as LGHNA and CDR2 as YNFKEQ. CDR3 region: CASSPRTWVLNPGNQPQHF. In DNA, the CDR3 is TGTGCCAGCAGCCCGCGTACATGGGTCCTAAACCCGGGCAATCAGCCCCAGCATTTT.

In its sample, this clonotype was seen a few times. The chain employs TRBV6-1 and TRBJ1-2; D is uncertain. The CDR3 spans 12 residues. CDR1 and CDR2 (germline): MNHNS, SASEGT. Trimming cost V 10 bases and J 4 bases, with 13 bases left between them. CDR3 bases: TGTGCCATCAGCCCTGATCTCTATGGCTACACCTTC. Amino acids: CAISPDLYGYTF.

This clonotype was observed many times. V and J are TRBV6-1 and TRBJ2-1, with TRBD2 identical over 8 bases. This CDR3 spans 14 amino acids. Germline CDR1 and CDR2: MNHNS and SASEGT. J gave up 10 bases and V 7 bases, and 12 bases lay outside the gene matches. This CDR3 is CASTEGSGRAEQFF. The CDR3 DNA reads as TGTGCCAGCACCGAAGGGAGCGGGAGAGCGGAGCAGTTCTTC.

CDR3 bases: TGTGCCAGCAGTTTCCCCACTCCGGCAGGGAGGAATACGCAGTATTTT. Its translation: CASSFPTPAGRNTQYF. V usage is TRBV28 and J usage is TRBJ2-3; the D gene is possibly TRBD2 (6 bases). The CDR3 is 16 amino acids. Germline CDR1 and CDR2: MDHEN and SYDVKM. The V gene lost 3 bases and the J gene lost 7 bases, with 20 bases spanning the gap.

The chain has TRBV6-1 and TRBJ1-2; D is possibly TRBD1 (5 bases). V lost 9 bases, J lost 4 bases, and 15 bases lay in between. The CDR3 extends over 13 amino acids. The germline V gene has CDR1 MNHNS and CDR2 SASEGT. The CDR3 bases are TGTGCCAGTAGCCGCAGGGCGAGCTATGGCTACACCTTC. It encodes CASSRRASYGYTF.

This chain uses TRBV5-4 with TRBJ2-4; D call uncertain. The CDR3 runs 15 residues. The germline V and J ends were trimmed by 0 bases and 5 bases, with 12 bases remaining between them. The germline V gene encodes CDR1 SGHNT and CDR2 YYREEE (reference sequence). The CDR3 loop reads CASSLALLGENIQYF. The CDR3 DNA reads TGTGCCAGCAGCTTGGCCCTTCTAGGTGAAAACATTCAGTACTTC.

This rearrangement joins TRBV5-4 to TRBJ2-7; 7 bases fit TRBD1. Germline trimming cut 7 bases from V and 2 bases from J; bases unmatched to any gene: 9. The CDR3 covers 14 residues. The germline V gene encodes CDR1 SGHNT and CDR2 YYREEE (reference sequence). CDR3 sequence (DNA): TGTGCCAGCTCACTCGGACAGGCCACCTACGAGCAGTACTTC. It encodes CASSLGQATYEQYF.

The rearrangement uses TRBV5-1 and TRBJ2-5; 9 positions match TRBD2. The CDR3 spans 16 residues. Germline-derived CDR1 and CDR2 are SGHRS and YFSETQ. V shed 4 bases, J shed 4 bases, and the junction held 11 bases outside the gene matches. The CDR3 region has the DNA TGCGCCAGCAGCCCTCTTCCCGGGACTAGCATAGAGACCCAGTACTTC. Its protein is CASSPLPGTSIETQYF. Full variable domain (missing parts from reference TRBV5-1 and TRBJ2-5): KAGVTQTPRYLIKTRGQQVTLSCSPISGHRSVSWYQQTPGQGLQFLFEYFSETQRNKGNFPGRFSGRQFSNSRSEMNVSTLELGDSALYLCASSPLPGTSIETQYFGPGTRLLVL.